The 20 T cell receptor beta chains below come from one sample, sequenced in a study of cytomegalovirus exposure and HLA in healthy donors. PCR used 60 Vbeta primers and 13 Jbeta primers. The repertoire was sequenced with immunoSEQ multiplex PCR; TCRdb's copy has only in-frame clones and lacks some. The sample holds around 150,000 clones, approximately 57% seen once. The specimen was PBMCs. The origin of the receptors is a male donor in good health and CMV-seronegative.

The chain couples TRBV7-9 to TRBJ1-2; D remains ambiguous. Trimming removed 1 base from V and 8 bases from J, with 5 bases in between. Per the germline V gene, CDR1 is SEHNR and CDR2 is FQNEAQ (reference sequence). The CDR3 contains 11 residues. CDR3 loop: CASSLGPGYTF. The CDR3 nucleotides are TGTGCCAGCAGCTTAGGTCCAGGCTACACCTTC. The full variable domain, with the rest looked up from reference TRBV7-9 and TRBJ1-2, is DTGVSQNPRHKITKRGQNVTFRCDPISEHNRLYWYRQTLGQGPEFLTYFQNEAQLEKSRLLSDRFSAERPKGSFSTLEIQRTEQGDSAMYLCASSLGPGYTFGSGTRLTVV.

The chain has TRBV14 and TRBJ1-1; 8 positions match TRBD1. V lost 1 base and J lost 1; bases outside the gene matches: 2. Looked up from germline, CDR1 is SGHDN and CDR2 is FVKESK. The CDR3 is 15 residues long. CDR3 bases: TGTGCCAGCAGCCAAGGGACAGGGAGGAACACTGAAGCTTTCTTT. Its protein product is CASSQGTGRNTEAFF.

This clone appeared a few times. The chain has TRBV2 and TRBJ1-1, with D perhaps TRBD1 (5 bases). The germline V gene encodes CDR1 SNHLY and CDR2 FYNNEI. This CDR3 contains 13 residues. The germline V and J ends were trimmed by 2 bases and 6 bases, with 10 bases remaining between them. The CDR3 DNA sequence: TGTGCCAGCAGTGAACGGGGGGGGTCTGAAGCTTTCTTT. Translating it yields CASSERGGSEAFF.

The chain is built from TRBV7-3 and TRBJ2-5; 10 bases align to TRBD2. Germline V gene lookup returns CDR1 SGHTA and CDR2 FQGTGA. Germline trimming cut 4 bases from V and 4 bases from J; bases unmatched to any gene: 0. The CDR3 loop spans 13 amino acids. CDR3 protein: CASSWTSGETQYF. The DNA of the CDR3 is TGTGCCAGCAGCTGGACTAGCGGAGAGACCCAGTACTTC.

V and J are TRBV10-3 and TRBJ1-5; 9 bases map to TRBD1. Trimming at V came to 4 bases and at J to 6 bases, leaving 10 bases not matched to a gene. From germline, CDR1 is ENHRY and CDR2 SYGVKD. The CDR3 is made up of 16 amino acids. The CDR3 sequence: CAISGGTGPPSQPQHF. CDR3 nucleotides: TGTGCCATCAGTGGAGGGACAGGGCCCCCCAGTCAGCCCCAGCATTTT.

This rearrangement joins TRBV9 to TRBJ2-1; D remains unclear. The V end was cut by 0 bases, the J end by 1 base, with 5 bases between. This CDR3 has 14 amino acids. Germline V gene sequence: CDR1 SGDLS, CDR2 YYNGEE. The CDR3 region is CASSVAGSYNEQFF. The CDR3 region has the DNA TGTGCCAGCAGCGTAGCCGGTTCCTACAATGAGCAGTTCTTC.

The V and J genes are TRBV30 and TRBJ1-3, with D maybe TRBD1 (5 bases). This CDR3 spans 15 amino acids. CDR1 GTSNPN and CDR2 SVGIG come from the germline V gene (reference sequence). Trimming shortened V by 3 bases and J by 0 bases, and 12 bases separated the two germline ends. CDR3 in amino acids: CAWRRGTSSGNTIYF. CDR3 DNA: TGTGCCTGGAGACGCGGGACTAGCTCTGGAAACACCATATATTTT. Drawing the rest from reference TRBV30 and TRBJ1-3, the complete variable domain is SQTIHQWPATLVQPVGSPLSLECTVEGTSNPNLYWYRQAAGRGLQLLFYSVGIGQISSEVPQNLSASRPQDRQFILSSKKLLLSDSGFYLCAWRRGTSSGNTIYFGEGSWLTVV.

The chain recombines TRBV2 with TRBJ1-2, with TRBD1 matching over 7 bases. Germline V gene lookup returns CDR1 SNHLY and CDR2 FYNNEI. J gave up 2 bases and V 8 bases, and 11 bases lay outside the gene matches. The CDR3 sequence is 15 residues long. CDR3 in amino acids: CASSPNSGGNYGYTF. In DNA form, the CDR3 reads TGTGCCAGCTCTCCGAATTCAGGGGGAAACTATGGCTACACCTTC.

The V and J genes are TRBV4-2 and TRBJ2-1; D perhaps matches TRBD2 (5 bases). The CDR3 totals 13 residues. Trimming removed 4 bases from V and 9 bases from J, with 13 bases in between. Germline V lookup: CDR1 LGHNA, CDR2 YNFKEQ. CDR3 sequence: CASSPTEGTEQFF. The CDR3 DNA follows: TGTGCCAGCAGCCCTACAGAGGGTACTGAGCAGTTCTTC.

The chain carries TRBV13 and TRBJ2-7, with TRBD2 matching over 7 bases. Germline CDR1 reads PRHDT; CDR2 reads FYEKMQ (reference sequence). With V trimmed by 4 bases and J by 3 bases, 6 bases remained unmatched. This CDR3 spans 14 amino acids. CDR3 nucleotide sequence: TGTGCCAGCAGCTCAACTAGCGCCGACTACGAGCAGTACTTC. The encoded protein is CASSSTSADYEQYF.

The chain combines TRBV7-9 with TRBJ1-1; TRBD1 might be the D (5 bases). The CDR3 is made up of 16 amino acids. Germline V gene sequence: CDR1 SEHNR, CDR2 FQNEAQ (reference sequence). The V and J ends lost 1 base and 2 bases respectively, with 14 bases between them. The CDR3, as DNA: TGTGCCAGCAGCTTAGTCCAGGGCTCTATCAACACTGAAGCTTTCTTT. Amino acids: CASSLVQGSINTEAFF.

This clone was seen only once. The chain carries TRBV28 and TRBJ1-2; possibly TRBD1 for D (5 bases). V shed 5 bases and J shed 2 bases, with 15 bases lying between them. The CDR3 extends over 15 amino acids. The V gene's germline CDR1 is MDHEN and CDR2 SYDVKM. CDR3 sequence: CASSPPWGKNYGYTF. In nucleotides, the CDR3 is TGTGCCAGCAGTCCACCGTGGGGCAAGAACTATGGCTACACCTTC.

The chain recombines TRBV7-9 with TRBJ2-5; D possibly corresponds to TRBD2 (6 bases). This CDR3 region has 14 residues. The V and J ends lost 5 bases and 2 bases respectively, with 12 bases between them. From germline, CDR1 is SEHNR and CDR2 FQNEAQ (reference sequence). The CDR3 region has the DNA TGTGCCAGCAGCCGTACTAGCAAGCAAGAGACCCAGTACTTC. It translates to CASSRTSKQETQYF. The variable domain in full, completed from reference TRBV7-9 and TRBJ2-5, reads DTGVSQNPRHKITKRGQNVTFRCDPISEHNRLYWYRQTLGQGPEFLTYFQNEAQLEKSRLLSDRFSAERPKGSFSTLEIQRTEQGDSAMYLCASSRTSKQETQYFGPGTRLLVL.

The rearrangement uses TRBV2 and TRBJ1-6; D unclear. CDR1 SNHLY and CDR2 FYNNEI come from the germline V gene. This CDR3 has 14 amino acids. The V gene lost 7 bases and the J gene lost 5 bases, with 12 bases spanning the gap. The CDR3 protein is CASTLRGDNSPLHF. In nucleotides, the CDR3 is TGTGCCAGCACACTCCGGGGTGATAATTCACCCCTCCACTTT.

CDR3 loop: CASSQVSGILNEQFF. The CDR3 DNA follows: TGCGCCAGCAGCCAGGTCTCAGGGATACTCAATGAGCAGTTCTTC. The rearrangement links TRBV4-1 to TRBJ2-1; D is possibly TRBD1 (5 bases). The CDR3 is 15 amino acids. Germline values: CDR1 MGHRA, CDR2 YSYEKL. V lost 3 bases, J lost 6 bases, and 15 bases lay in between.

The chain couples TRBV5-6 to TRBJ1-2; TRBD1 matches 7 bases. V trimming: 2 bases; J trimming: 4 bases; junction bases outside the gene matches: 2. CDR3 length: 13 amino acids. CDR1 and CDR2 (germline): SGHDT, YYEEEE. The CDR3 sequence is CASSLPGGYGYTF. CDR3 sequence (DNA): TGTGCCAGCAGCTTACCAGGGGGCTATGGCTACACCTTC.

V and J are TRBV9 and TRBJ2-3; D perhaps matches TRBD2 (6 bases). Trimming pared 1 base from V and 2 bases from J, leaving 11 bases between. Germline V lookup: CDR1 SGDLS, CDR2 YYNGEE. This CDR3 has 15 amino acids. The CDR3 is CASSVQEGATDTQYF. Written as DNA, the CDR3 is TGTGCCAGCAGCGTACAGGAGGGAGCCACAGATACGCAGTATTTT.

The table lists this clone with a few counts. In DNA, the CDR3 is TGTGCCAGCAGCGAGGTGGGTCGGGAGCAGTACTTC. This gives the protein CASSEVGREQYF. The V and J genes are TRBV7-8 and TRBJ2-7; D remains unclear. The CDR3 spans 12 residues. Trimming removed 5 bases at V and 7 bases at J, with 12 bases between. Germline V gene data show CDR1 as SGHVS and CDR2 as FQNEAQ.

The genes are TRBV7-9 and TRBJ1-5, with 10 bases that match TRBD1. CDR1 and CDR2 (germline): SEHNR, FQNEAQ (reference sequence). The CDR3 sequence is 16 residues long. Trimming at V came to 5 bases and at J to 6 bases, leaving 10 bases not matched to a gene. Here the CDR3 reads CASSQQTGGGFQPQHF. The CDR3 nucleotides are TGTGCCAGCAGCCAACAGACAGGGGGCGGTTTTCAGCCCCAGCATTTT.

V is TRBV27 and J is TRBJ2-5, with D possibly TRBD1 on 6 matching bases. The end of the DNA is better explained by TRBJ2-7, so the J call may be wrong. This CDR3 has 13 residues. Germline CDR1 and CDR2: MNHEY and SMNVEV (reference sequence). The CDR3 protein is CASRELTGSEQYF. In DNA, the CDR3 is TGTGCCAGCAGGGAGTTGACAGGTTCCGAGCAGTACTTC.